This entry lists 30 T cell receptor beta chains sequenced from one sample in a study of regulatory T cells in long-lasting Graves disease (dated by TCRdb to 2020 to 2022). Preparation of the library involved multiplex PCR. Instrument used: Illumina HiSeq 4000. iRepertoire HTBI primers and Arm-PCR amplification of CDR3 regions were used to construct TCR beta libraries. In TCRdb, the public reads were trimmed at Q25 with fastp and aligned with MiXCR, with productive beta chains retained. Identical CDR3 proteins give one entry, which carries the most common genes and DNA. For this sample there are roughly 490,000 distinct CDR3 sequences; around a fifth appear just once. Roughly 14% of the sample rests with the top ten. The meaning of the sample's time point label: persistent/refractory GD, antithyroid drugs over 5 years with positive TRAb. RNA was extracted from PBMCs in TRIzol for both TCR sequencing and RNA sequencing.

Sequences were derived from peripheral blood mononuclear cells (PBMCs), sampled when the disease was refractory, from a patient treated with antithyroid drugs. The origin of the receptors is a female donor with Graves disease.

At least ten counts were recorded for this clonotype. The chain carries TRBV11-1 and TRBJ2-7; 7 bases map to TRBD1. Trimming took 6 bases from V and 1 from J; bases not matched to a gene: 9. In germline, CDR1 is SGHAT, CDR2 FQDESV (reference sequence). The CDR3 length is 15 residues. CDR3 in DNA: TGTGCCAGCAGTTCCCCCGGGACAGTTTCCTACGAGCAGTACTTC. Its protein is CASSSPGTVSYEQYF.

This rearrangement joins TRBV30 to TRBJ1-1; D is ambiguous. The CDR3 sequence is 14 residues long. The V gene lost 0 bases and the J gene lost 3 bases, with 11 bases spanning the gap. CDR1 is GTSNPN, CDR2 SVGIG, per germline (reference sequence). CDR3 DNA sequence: TGTGCCTGGAGTGTACAACCTTTAGACACTGAAGCTTTCTTT. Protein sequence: CAWSVQPLDTEAFF.

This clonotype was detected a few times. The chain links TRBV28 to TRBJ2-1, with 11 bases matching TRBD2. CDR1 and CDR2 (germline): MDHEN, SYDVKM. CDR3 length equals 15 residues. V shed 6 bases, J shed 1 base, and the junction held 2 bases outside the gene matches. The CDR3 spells CASSPSGRSYNEQFF. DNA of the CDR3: TGTGCCAGCAGCCCTAGCGGGAGGTCCTACAATGAGCAGTTCTTC.

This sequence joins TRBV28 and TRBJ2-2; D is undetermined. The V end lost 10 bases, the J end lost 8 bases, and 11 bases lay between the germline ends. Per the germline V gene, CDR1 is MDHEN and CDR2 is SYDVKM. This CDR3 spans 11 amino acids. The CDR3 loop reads CATLRGGELFF. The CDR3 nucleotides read TGTGCCACCCTACGAGGTGGGGAGCTGTTTTTT.

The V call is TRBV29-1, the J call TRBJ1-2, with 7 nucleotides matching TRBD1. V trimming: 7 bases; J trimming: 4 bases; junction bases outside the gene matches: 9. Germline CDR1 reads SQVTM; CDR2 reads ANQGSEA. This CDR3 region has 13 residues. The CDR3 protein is CSAGPTGAYGYTF. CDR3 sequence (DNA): TGCAGCGCCGGCCCTACAGGGGCCTATGGCTACACCTTC.

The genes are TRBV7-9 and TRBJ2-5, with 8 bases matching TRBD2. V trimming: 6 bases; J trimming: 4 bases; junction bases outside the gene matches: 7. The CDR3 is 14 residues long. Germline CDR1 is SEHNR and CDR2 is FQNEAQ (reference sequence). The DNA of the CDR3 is TGTGCCAGCAGGGCGAGCGGGAGATTAGAGACCCAGTACTTC. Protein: CASRASGRLETQYF.

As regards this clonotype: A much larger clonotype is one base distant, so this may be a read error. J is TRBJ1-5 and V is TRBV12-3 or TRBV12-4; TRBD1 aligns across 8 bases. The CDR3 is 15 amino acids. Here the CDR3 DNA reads TGTGTCAGCAGTTCGACAGGGGAGACGAATCAGCCCCAGCATTTT. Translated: CVSSSTGETNQPQHF.

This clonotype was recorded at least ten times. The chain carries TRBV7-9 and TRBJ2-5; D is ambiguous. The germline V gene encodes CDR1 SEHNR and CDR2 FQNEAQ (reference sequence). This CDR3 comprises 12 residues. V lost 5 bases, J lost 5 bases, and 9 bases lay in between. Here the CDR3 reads CASSPVGETQYF. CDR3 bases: TGTGCCAGCAGCCCGGTGGGGGAGACCCAGTACTTC.

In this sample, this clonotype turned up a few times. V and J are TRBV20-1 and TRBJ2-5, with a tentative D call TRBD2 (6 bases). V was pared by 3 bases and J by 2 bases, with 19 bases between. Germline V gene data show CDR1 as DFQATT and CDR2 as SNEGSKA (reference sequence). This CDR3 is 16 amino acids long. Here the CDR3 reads CSARWHGGGWQETQYF. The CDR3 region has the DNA TGCAGTGCTAGGTGGCACGGGGGAGGATGGCAAGAGACCCAGTACTTC.

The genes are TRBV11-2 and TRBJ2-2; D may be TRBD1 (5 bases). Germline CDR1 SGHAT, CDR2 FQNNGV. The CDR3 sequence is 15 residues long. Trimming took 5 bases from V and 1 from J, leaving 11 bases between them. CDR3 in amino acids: CASSPRVKNTGELFF. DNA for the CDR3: TGTGCCAGCAGCCCCAGGGTTAAGAACACCGGGGAGCTGTTTTTT.

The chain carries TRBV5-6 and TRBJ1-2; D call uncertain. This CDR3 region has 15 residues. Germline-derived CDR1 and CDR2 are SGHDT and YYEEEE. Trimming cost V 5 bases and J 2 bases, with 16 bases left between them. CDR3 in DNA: TGTGCCAGCAGTTATACCTGGGAGCTCAACTATGGCTACACCTTC. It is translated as CASSYTWELNYGYTF.

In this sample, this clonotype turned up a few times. The DNA for the CDR3 is TGTGCCAGCACCCGGGGACAGTCTACCTACGAGCAGTACTTC. It specifies CASTRGQSTYEQYF. The chain has TRBV7-2 and TRBJ2-7; 7 bases are shared with TRBD1. J gave up 2 bases and V 7 bases, and 8 bases lay outside the gene matches. Germline CDR1 reads SGHTA; CDR2 reads FQGNSA. The CDR3 spans 14 residues.

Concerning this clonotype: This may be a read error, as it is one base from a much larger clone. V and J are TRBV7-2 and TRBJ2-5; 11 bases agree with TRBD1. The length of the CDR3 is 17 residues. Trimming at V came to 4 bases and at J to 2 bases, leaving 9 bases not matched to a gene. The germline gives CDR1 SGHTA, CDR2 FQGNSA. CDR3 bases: TGTGCCAGCAGCTCGGCCCGGGACAGGGGGACTCAAGAGACCCAGTACTTC. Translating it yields CASSSARDRGTQETQYF.

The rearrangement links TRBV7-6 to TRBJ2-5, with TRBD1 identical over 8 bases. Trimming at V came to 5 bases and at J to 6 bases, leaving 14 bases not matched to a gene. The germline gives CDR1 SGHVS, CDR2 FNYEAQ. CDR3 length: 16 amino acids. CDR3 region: CASSPIGGQVGKTQYF. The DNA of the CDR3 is TGTGCCAGCAGCCCGATCGGGGGACAGGTCGGAAAGACCCAGTACTTC.

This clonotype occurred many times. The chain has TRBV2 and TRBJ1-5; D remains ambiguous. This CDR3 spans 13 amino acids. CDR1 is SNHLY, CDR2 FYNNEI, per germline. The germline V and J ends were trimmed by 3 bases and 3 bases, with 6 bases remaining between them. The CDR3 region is CASSDLYNQPQHF. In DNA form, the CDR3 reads TGTGCCAGCAGTGACCTTTACAATCAGCCCCAGCATTTT.

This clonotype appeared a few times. The CDR3 bases are TGTGCCTGGAGCCCTGCCGGGACAGTAAAAGAGACCCAGTACTTC. This sequence encodes CAWSPAGTVKETQYF. This chain connects TRBV30 to TRBJ2-5; 7 bases map to TRBD1. CDR3 length: 15 amino acids. Looked up from germline, CDR1 is GTSNPN and CDR2 is SVGIG (reference sequence). V shed 3 bases and J 3 bases; nucleotides not matched to a gene: 10.

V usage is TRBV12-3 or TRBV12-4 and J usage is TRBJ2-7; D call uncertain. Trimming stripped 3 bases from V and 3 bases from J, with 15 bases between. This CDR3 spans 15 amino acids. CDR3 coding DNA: TGTGCCAGCAGTTTTTGGGTCGCGACGGGCTACGAGCAGTACTTC. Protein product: CASSFWVATGYEQYF.

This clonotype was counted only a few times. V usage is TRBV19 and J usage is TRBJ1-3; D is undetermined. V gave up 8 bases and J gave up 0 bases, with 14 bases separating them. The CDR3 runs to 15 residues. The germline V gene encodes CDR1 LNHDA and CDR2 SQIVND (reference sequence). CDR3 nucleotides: TGTGCCAGTTGCGAAAGGACTCTCTCTGGAAACACCATATATTTT. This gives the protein CASCERTLSGNTIYF.

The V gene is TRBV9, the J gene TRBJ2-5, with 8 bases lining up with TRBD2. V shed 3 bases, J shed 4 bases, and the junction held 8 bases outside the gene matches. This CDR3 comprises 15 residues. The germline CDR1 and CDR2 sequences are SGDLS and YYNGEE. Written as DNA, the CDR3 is TGTGCCAGCAGCGGGGCTACTAGCGGTACAGAGACCCAGTACTTC. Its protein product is CASSGATSGTETQYF.

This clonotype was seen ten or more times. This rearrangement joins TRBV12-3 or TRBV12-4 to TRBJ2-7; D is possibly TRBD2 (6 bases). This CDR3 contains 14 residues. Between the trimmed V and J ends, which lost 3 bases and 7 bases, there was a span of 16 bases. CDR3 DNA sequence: TGTGCCAGCAGTTTTTGGGAGGAGTCGGGAGAGCAGTACTTC. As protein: CASSFWEESGEQYF.

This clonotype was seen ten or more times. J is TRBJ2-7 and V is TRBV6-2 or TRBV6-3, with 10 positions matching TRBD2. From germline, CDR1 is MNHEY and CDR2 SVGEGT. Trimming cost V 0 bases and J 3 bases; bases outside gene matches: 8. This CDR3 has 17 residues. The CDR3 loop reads CASSYSPFASGSYEQYF. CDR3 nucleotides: TGTGCCAGCAGTTACTCACCTTTCGCTAGCGGGAGCTACGAGCAGTACTTC.

DNA for the CDR3: TGCAGCTGGGAAGTGAACACCGGGGAGCTGTTTTTT. This gives the protein CSWEVNTGELFF. V usage is TRBV29-1 and J usage is TRBJ2-2; D gene uncertain. The CDR3 covers 12 residues. CDR1 SQVTM and CDR2 ANQGSEA come from the germline V gene. The V and J ends lost 8 bases and 1 base respectively, with 8 bases between them.

CDR3 sequence: CASGLGQPSYEQYF. The CDR3, as DNA: TGTGCCAGCGGCCTGGGACAGCCTAGCTACGAGCAGTACTTC. The V gene is TRBV5-6, the J gene TRBJ2-7, with 7 nucleotides matching TRBD1. Germline V gives CDR1 SGHDT, CDR2 YYEEEE. Trimming cost V 7 bases and J 3 bases; bases outside gene matches: 10. CDR3 size: 14 residues.

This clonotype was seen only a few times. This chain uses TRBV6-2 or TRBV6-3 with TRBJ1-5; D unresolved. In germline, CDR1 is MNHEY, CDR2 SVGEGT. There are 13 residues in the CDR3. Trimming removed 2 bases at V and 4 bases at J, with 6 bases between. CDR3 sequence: CASSYAENQPQHF. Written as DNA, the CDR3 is TGTGCCAGCAGTTACGCCGAGAATCAGCCCCAGCATTTT.

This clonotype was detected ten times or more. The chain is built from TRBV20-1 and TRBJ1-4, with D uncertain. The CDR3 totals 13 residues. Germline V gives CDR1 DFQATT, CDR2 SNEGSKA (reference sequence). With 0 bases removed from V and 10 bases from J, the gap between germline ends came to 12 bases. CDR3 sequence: CSARDPGIGKLFF. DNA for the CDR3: TGCAGTGCTAGAGATCCGGGTATCGGAAAACTGTTTTTT.

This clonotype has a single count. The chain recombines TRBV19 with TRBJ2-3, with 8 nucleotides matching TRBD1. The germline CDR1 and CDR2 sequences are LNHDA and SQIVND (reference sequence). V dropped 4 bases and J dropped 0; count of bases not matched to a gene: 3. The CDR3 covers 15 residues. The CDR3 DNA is TGTGCCAGTAGTACGACAGGGGTTAGCACAGATACGCAGTATTTT. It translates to CASSTTGVSTDTQYF.

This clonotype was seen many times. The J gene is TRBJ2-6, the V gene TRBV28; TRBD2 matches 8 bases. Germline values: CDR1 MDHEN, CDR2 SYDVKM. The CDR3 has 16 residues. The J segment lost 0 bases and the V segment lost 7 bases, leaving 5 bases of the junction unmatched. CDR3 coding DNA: TGTGCCAGCAAAGGGACTAGGAGCTCTGGGGCCAACGTCCTGACTTTC. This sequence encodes CASKGTRSSGANVLTF.

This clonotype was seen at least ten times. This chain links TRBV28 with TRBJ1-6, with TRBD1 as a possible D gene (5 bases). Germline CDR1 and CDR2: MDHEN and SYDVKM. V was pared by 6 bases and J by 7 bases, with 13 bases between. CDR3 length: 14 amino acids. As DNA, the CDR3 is TGTGCCAGCAGCTCGGACACCGCAAATTCACCCCTCCACTTT. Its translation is CASSSDTANSPLHF.

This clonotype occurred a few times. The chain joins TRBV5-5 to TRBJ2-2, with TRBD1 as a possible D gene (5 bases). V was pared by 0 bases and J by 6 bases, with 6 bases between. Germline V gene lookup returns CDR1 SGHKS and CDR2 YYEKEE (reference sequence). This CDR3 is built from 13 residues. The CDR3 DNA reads TGTGCCAGCAGCTTGGAACAGGCCGGGGAGCTGTTTTTT. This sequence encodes CASSLEQAGELFF. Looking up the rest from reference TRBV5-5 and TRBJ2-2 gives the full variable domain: DAGVTQSPTHLIKTRGQQVTLRCSPISGHKSVSWYQQVLGQGPQFIFQYYEKEERGRGNFPDRFSARQFPNYSSELNVNALLLGDSALYLCASSLEQAGELFFGEGSRLTVL.

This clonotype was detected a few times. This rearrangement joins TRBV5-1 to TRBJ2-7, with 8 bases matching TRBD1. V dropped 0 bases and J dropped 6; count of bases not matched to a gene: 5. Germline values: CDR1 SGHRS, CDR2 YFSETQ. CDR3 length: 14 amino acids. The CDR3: CASSLEQGAAEQYF. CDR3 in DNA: TGCGCCAGCAGCTTGGAGCAGGGGGCGGCCGAGCAGTACTTC.